This T cell receptor (beta chain) was recovered during a study of glioma-infiltrating T cells after dendritic cell vaccination. The data were produced by immunoSEQ multiplex PCR, yet TCRdb's version contains in-frame clones alone and is incomplete. Altogether roughly 80,000 clones are present, about nine tenths being singletons, with the ten largest covering approximately 2.1%. Time point denoted: after dendritic cell vaccination, including at tumor progression/relapse. Sequencing was performed on blood, taken after dendritic cell vaccination. The sequence derives from a human donor with glioblastoma.

This CDR3 reads CASSPAGTFHEQFF. CDR3 nucleotide sequence: TGCGCCAGCAGCCCCGCAGGTACTTTCCATGAGCAGTTCTTC. J is TRBJ2-1 and V is TRBV5-1, with D unclear. The germline V gene encodes CDR1 SGHRS and CDR2 YFSETQ. With 4 bases removed from V and 8 bases from J, the gap between germline ends came to 16 bases. CDR3 length: 14 residues.